This T cell receptor beta chain was identified during a study of PD-L1 blockade in urothelial cancer. Germline V lookup: CDR1 MDHEN, CDR2 SYDVKM. The length of the CDR3 is 14 residues. Trimming pared 6 bases from V and 3 bases from J, leaving 12 bases between. TCRdb keeps only in-frame clones here, not all; method: immunoSEQ multiplex PCR. Here the sample spans approximately 100,000 clones, about 90% being singletons. The chain recombines TRBV28 with TRBJ1-5, with D perhaps TRBD1 (5 bases). The clonotype was recovered from a woman of 80 years or more with urothelial cancer. Sequences were derived from PBMCs, sampled around atezolizumab (anti-PD-L1) treatment. The CDR3 coding sequence is TGTGCCAGCAGCTCCATAGGGGACAATCAGCCCCAGCATTTT. As protein: CASSSIGDNQPQHF.